This T cell receptor (beta chain) is drawn from a study of T cells in Graves' hyperthyroidism and ophthalmopathy. General study points: With a median lead of approximately six months before onset, the model predicted ophthalmopathy.

Every diagnosis used clinical symptoms, serum thyroxine and TRAb, thyroid ultrasound and orbital computed tomography. This clonotype has only a few counts. The antigen is undetermined. Amplification of TCR beta CDR3 regions used RNA as the template. The TCR CDR3 first-round RT-PCR relied on the HTBI primer set. TCRdb re-analysed the multiplex PCR reads in MiXCR, keeping a single row per CDR3 protein. Among approximately 590,000 distinct CDR3 sequences listed, approximately 14% were seen once. The germline V gene has CDR1 MDHEN and CDR2 SYDVKM. The CDR3 is made up of 13 amino acids. The ends lost 2 bases at V and 10 bases at J; junction bases unmatched: 7.

The sequence derives from a woman aged 25 to 39 with Graves' hyperthyroidism. What was sequenced was blood. The V gene is TRBV28, the J gene TRBJ1-2; 7 bases align to TRBD1. The CDR3 reads CASSLRWQGDYTF. CDR3 nucleotide sequence: TGTGCCAGCAGTTTAAGGTGGCAGGGGGACTACACCTTC.